This T cell receptor beta chain originates from a study of T-cell reconstitution after alpha-beta-depleted transplantation in children. Study-wide results and caveats: High day-60 TCRbeta diversity in some patients came from surviving recipient T cells and thymic progenitors. After one year, T-cell counts and TCRbeta diversity mostly came from new T cells. Reports say that about two months after transplant, the alpha-beta T cells came out of several hundred graft clones that had expanded.

This sample's TCRbeta library carried unique molecular identifier barcodes. TCRdb reprocessed the PCR reads with MiXCR, giving one entry per CDR3 protein. The sample contains fewer than 1 million distinct CDR3 sequences, around 15% of which appear only once. Concerning this clonotype: The antigen is unknown.

Trimming removed 6 bases from V and 8 bases from J; junction bases left unmatched: 12. This CDR3 comprises 15 residues. Germline lookup yields CDR1 MNHNY and CDR2 SVGAGI (reference sequence). The specimen comprised PBMCs, mostly from graft donor cells, sampled 360 days after TCRalphabeta/CD19-depleted stem cell transplant. V usage is TRBV6-6 and J usage is TRBJ2-1; 8 bases agree with TRBD2. The TCR was taken from a male patient younger than 18 who had a stem cell transplant for acute lymphoblastic leukemia, so the T cells may come from the graft donor. CDR3 bases: TGTGCCAGCAGCTCAATAGAGGGACTAGTGTATGAGCAGTTCTTC. It encodes CASSSIEGLVYEQFF.